One TCR beta chain is described in this entry. Its specificity is unknown. The source of the sample is a study of OX40 agonist ivuxolimab in advanced cancers. Study-level information: Ivuxolimab, an agonist antibody against OX40 (CD134), was given to patients. Cancers in dose escalation were hepatocellular, melanoma, renal cell and head and neck. Study outcomes and limitations: The mean number of expanded clones was higher in CD8+ T cells than in CD4+.

Clones were sequenced by immunoSEQ multiplex PCR, and TCRdb holds only the in-frame ones, with some missing. The table lists tens of thousands of clones, roughly nine tenths of them singletons. The source is an adult with an advanced solid tumor such as melanoma, head and neck, liver or kidney cancer. Sample: CD4+ or CD8+ T cells sorted from blood, taken in a trial of the OX40 agonist ivuxolimab.

This chain's CDR3 is CASSPLGQGDSPLHF. The CDR3 DNA reads as TGTGCCAGCAGTCCACTGGGACAGGGAGATTCACCCCTCCACTTT. This chain uses TRBV27 with TRBJ1-6, with 9 bases identical to TRBD1. Losses at the gene ends were 5 bases for V and 8 bases for J; bases not matched to a gene: 7. The CDR3 contains 15 residues. Germline V gene sequence: CDR1 MNHEY, CDR2 SMNVEV (reference sequence).